The TCR beta chain under discussion was sequenced for a study of blood T cell repertoires in COVID-19. Study details: Some COVID-19 samples were acute and others convalescent; all came from the United States, Italy and Spain. T cells, B-cell-depleted T cells, or PBMCs supplied cDNA or gDNA.

From germline, CDR1 is SGHTA and CDR2 FQGNSA. CDR3 length equals 16 residues. V shed 5 bases, J shed 1 base, and the junction held 9 bases outside the gene matches. Authors' processing steps: Reference gene primer amplification gave estimated nucleated cell counts. The data were produced by immunoSEQ multiplex PCR, yet TCRdb's version contains in-frame clones alone and is incomplete. The DNA gave D and trimming, while V, J and clone size come from that table. Among 150,000 to 200,000 clones listed, about 88% were seen once. V and J are TRBV7-2 and TRBJ2-5; 8 nucleotides line up with TRBD2. The source material was peripheral blood. This receptor was taken from a man younger than 30 who had recovered from COVID-19. The DNA for the CDR3 is TGTGCCAGCAGCAGTATAGCGGGGACCATCCAAGAGACCCAGTACTTC. It encodes CASSSIAGTIQETQYF.